The present entry profiles one T cell receptor beta chain with its context. The antigen remains unidentified. Sequence at one end of the junction differs from germline and may be a read error. These data come from a study of post-analysis software for immune sequencing data. Whole-study results and caveats: Elevated frequency relative to controls characterized 4 or 5 TRBV segments in patients, TRBV5-6, TRBV5-1 and TRBV20-1 among them.

CDR1 SSHAT and CDR2 FNYEAQ come from the germline V gene (reference sequence). The CDR3 runs 15 residues. Sequencing libraries made from TCR beta cDNA carried unique molecular identifiers. MiXCR, run by TCRdb on the PCR reads, gives a single entry per CDR3 protein. This table has fewer than 900,000 distinct CDR3 sequences, approximately 44% appearing once. Sequencing was done on a sample of blood. This clonotype was obtained from a girl between 5 and 17 years old with multiple sclerosis. This chain links TRBV7-7 with TRBJ2-1, with 9 bases matching TRBD1. The CDR3 reads CASSQGQGYYNEQFF. DNA for the CDR3: TGTGCTAGCAGCCAGGGACAGGGCTACTACAATGAGCAGTTCTTC.